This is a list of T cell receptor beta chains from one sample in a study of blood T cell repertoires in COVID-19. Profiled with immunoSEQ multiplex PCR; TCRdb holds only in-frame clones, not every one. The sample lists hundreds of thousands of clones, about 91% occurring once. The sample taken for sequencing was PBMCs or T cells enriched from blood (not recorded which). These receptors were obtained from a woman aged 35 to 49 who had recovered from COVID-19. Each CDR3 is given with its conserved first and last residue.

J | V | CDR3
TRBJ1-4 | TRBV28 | CASRQGSEVEKLFF
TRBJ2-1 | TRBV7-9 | CASSQQASTGTGFNEQFF
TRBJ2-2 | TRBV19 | CASSPLAGIGNTGELFF
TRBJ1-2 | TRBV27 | CASSPQGYGYTF
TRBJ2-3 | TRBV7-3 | CASSSGYRADTQYF
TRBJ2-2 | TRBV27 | CASIPSGSRGTGELFF
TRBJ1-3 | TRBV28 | CAINTGLSGNTIYF
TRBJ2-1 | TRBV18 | CASSPGDNRPEQFF
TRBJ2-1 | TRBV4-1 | CASSRISGGASNEQFF
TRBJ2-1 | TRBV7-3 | CASRTSGSNEQFF
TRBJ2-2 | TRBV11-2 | CASSSILGGNTGELFF
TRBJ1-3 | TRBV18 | CASSAQGSSGNTIYF
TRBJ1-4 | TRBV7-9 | CASSLATGPNEKLFF
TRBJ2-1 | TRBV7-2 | CASSSDRGSYNEQFF
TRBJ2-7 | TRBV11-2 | CASSPGLAGGHYEQYF
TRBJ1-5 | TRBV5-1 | CASSLGPNQPQHF
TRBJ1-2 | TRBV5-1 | CASSPPGGLYGYTF
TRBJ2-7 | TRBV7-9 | CASSPQVGEVFYEQYF
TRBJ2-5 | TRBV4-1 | CASSPTGVQETQYF
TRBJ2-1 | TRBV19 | CASSRGRSGRAYNEQFF
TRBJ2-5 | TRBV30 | CAWSPGLAGGLETQYF
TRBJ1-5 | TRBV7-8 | CASSLRTGQPQHF
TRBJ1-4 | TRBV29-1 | CSVEGTGTANEKLFF
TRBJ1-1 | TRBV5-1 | CASSSTRNTEAFF
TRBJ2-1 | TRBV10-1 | CASSESIRWEKFF
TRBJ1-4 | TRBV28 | CASSLPGGNEKLFF
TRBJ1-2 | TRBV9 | CASSARQGIANYGYTF
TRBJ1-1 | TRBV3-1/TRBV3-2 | CASSQLHGGMNTEAFF
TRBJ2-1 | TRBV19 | CASTTRDRVPNEQFF
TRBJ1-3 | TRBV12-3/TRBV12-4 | CASTPSSGNTIYF
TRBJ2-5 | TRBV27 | CASVPLQGRGRGETQYF
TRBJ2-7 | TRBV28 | CASSLLAGQGTHEQYF
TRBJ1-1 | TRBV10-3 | CAISVGTGANTEAFF
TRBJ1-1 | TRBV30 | CAWRGATEAFF